This is a list of T cell receptor beta chains from one sample in a study of blood T cell dynamics during melanoma immunotherapy. Measured with immunoSEQ multiplex PCR; TCRdb has only the in-frame clones, and not every one. The profile covers under 8,000 clones, with approximately 88% appearing a single time and 36% taken by the ten largest. Specimen: blood, collected from a patient treated with checkpoint blockade. Receptors originate from a human donor with melanoma. Some clones in this sample may be carry-over from other donors' samples. CDR3s leave out the opening cysteine and the closing phenylalanine or tryptophan. Each record gives: J gene, V gene, CDR3 protein.

TRBJ2-7	TRBV21-1	ASSKDPSSYEQY
TRBJ1-5	TRBV7-8	ASSLAGGTHQPQH
TRBJ1-5	TRBV19	ASSIGGAQPQH
TRBJ2-7	TRBV28	ASSERGTAVYEQY
TRBJ2-5	TRBV5-1	ASSLAPRREQGETQY
TRBJ1-6	TRBV5-4	ASSFPGDRGYNSPLH
TRBJ2-5	TRBV29-1	SVLAGNQETQY
TRBJ2-7	TRBV6-5	ASSYSVGAYEQY
TRBJ2-5	TRBV11-2	ASSLSLVSRETQY
TRBJ2-2	TRBV30	AYRQGANTGELF
TRBJ2-1	TRBV10-1	ASSRTGDGFYNEQF
TRBJ1-2	TRBV2	ASSRDSPLNYGYT
TRBJ1-1	TRBV14	ASSLAGGRAF
TRBJ2-2	TRBV6-1	ASSELGGTANTGELF
TRBJ2-5	TRBV5-1	ASSPRVDQETQY
TRBJ2-1	TRBV28	ASRLWDRGPGGSYNEQF
TRBJ2-6	TRBV4-2	ASSPFQTAMSSGANVLT
TRBJ1-1	TRBV29-1	SVVSESTEAF
TRBJ2-6	TRBV6-1	ASRKIGANVLT
TRBJ2-7	TRBV14	ASSLTGDFRSSYEQY
TRBJ2-5	TRBV10-3	AVRDRDQETQY
TRBJ2-7	TRBV6-5	ATFRSPYEQY
TRBJ2-2	TRBV4-1	ASSQDGGRTGELF